The sequence of this T cell receptor (beta chain) was determined in a study of blood T cell repertoires in COVID-19. In the study overall: The samples span acute and convalescent COVID-19 from the United States, Italy and Spain. T cells, B-cell-depleted T cells, or PBMCs supplied cDNA or gDNA.

TCRdb's copy holds only in-frame clones and misses some; the assay was immunoSEQ multiplex PCR. This repertoire shows about 200,000 clones, roughly nine tenths found once; its top ten account for more than 8.5%. The CDR3 totals 17 residues. The V gene lost 5 bases and the J gene lost 0 bases, with 17 bases spanning the gap. Germline loops: CDR1 SGHTA, CDR2 FQGNSA. Input material: peripheral blood. V is TRBV7-2 and J is TRBJ1-3, with D hard to call. This clonotype originated in a woman between 50 and 59 years old with COVID-19, enrolled during active disease. CDR3 amino acids: CASSPQAMALSGNTIYF. The CDR3 DNA follows: TGTGCCAGCAGCCCCCAGGCCATGGCGCTCTCTGGAAACACCATATATTTT.